This paragraph reports one TCR beta chain. The data were obtained in a study of patients and donors after allogeneic stem cell transplantation. TCRdb used MiXCR to reprocess the RT-PCR reads, holding one entry per CDR3 protein. This table has 920,000 or so distinct CDR3 sequences, about a sixth appearing once. This CDR3 contains 13 residues. The junction had 4 bases not matched to a gene; V was cut back by 10 bases and J by 0 bases. Germline V gives CDR1 ENHRY, CDR2 SYGVKD. The V gene is TRBV10-3, the J gene TRBJ1-2; 8 bases line up with TRBD1. The sequenced sample was blood, either unsorted or a sorted T cell fraction (not recorded which). This clonotype was obtained from a human donor who was either an allogeneic HSCT recipient or a stem cell or donor lymphocyte infusion donor (not recorded which). It is not recorded whose cells these are; they may come from a transplant donor. In nucleotides, the CDR3 is TGTGCCACTGGGACAGGAGCTAACTATGGCTACACCTTC. Its protein is CATGTGANYGYTF.